These 20 T cell receptor beta chains came from one sample sequenced in a study of cytomegalovirus exposure and HLA in healthy donors. In the PCR, 60 Vbeta and 13 Jbeta primers were used. Clones were sequenced by immunoSEQ multiplex PCR, and TCRdb holds only the in-frame ones, with some missing. The sample has 95,000 to 150,000 clones, roughly 85% seen once; the top ten hold roughly 3.7%. Sequences were obtained from PBMCs. These receptors all stem from a woman in her thirties or forties in good health and CMV-seropositive.

The chain employs TRBV6-1 and TRBJ2-7, with TRBD2 matching 8 bases. The ends lost 2 bases at V and 2 bases at J; junction bases unmatched: 5. Germline-derived CDR1 and CDR2 are MNHNS and SASEGT. The CDR3 is 15 amino acids. In DNA, the CDR3 is TGTGCCAGCAGTGAATCGGTCGGGAGGGCCTACGAGCAGTACTTC. It is translated as CASSESVGRAYEQYF.

This rearrangement joins TRBV11-2 to TRBJ2-4; D is perhaps TRBD2 (5 bases). Germline CDR1 and CDR2: SGHAT and FQNNGV. This CDR3 contains 14 residues. V was shortened by 5 bases and J by 6 bases, with 14 bases between the two germline ends. The CDR3 region has the DNA TGTGCCAGCAGCGTCTCCCTAGCAGCAAACATTCAGTACTTC. It specifies CASSVSLAANIQYF.

The rearrangement joins TRBV4-3 to TRBJ2-1, with 9 bases aligning to TRBD1. With V trimmed by 0 bases and J by 6 bases, 6 bases remained unmatched. The CDR3 runs 16 residues. Germline V gene data show CDR1 as LGHNA and CDR2 as YSLEER. CDR3 sequence: CASSQELDRGGNEQFF. DNA for the CDR3: TGCGCCAGCAGCCAAGAACTTGACAGGGGGGGCAATGAGCAGTTCTTC.

The chain recombines TRBV6-1 with TRBJ2-7; 11 bases line up with TRBD2. Germline CDR1 reads MNHNS; CDR2 reads SASEGT. This CDR3 spans 13 amino acids. With 8 bases clipped from V and 7 bases from J, the junction kept 7 bases outside the gene matches. CDR3 sequence (DNA): TGTGCCAGCGGGCTAGCGGGAGGAAGTGAGCAGTACTTC. It codes for CASGLAGGSEQYF.

The chain uses TRBV6-1 and TRBJ2-3; D possibly corresponds to TRBD1 (5 bases). The CDR3 is 14 amino acids. Germline-derived CDR1 and CDR2 are MNHNS and SASEGT. V was clipped by 8 bases and J by 0 bases, with 12 bases between them. DNA of the CDR3: TGTGCCAGCCTGTTACAGGTTAGCACAGATACGCAGTATTTT. Translation gives CASLLQVSTDTQYF.

This clone was counted a single time. The chain recombines TRBV15 with TRBJ2-1; 14 nucleotides match TRBD2. CDR3 length: 20 amino acids. In germline, CDR1 is LNHNV, CDR2 YYDKDF (reference sequence). V shed 0 bases, J shed 4 bases, and the junction held 11 bases outside the gene matches. The CDR3 loop reads CATSRDIMATSGRAYNEQFF. The CDR3 DNA sequence: TGTGCCACCAGCAGAGATATTATGGCGACTAGCGGGAGGGCGTACAATGAGCAGTTCTTC.

The chain is built from TRBV27 and TRBJ2-2; 7 bases agree with TRBD1. Germline trimming cut 5 bases from V and 2 bases from J; bases unmatched to any gene: 2. In germline, CDR1 is MNHEY, CDR2 SMNVEV (reference sequence). This CDR3 has 14 amino acids. This chain's CDR3 is CASSPGGNTGELFF. Here the CDR3 DNA reads TGTGCCAGCAGTCCAGGGGGAAACACCGGGGAGCTGTTTTTT.

In DNA form, the CDR3 reads TGTGCCAGCATGGGCAATCGGGACCAGTACTTC. Its protein is CASMGNRDQYF. The chain has TRBV6-1 and TRBJ2-5, with D possibly being TRBD2 (5 bases). There are 11 residues in the CDR3. Per the germline V gene, CDR1 is MNHNS and CDR2 is SASEGT. Trimming removed 7 bases at V and 10 bases at J, with 13 bases between.

The chain joins TRBV13 to TRBJ1-1, with 9 nucleotides matching TRBD1. Trimming at V came to 5 bases and at J to 5 bases, leaving 9 bases not matched to a gene. The CDR3 runs to 15 residues. CDR1 is PRHDT and CDR2 is FYEKMQ in the germline V gene (reference sequence). Here the CDR3 DNA reads TGTGCCAGCAGCCCCTCGGGACAGGGAGGAACTGAAGCTTTCTTT. Encoded protein: CASSPSGQGGTEAFF.

The chain uses TRBV7-2 and TRBJ1-2; possible D gene TRBD1, 5 bases. Trimming took off 4 bases at V and 0 bases at J, with 9 bases between the two ends. This CDR3 is built from 14 residues. In germline, CDR1 is SGHTA, CDR2 FQGNSA. This CDR3 is CASSSDTANYGYTF. The CDR3 nucleotides are TGTGCCAGCAGCTCGGACACAGCTAACTATGGCTACACCTTC.

The chain uses TRBV29-1 and TRBJ2-7; 10 bases agree with TRBD1. J gave up 7 bases and V 3 bases, and 6 bases lay outside the gene matches. The CDR3 is 13 amino acids. The V gene's germline CDR1 is SQVTM and CDR2 ANQGSEA. The CDR3 sequence is CSVEVPGQGEQYF. CDR3 bases: TGCAGCGTTGAGGTACCGGGACAGGGGGAGCAGTACTTC.

The chain couples TRBV10-3 to TRBJ2-5; 9 bases agree with TRBD1. In germline, CDR1 is ENHRY, CDR2 SYGVKD. V lost 7 bases and J lost 5; bases outside the gene matches: 5. The CDR3 sequence is 13 residues long. The CDR3 spells CAINRDRAETQYF. CDR3 nucleotides: TGTGCCATCAATCGGGACAGGGCTGAGACCCAGTACTTC.

The rearrangement joins TRBV6-5 to TRBJ1-2, with 8 bases that match TRBD1. The CDR3 consists of 13 residues. V gave up 6 bases and J gave up 6 bases; unmatched junction bases: 6. The V gene's germline CDR1 is MNHEY and CDR2 SVGAGI. The CDR3 nucleotides read TGTGCCAGCAGCCCAGGGGGCACCCATGGCTACACCTTC. Its translation is CASSPGGTHGYTF.

J is TRBJ1-2 and V is TRBV6-1; TRBD1 is a possible D gene (6 bases). The germline V gene has CDR1 MNHNS and CDR2 SASEGT. CDR3 length: 14 amino acids. V shed 7 bases and J shed 1 base, with 13 bases lying between them. The CDR3 DNA reads TGTGCCAGCACCGAGGGGGGGTATAACTATGGCTACACCTTC. This gives the protein CASTEGGYNYGYTF.

The chain couples TRBV4-3 to TRBJ2-5; D is possibly TRBD1 (6 bases). The J call may not be correct, given that the DNA end is closer to TRBJ2-7. Germline V CDR1 and CDR2: LGHNA, YSLEER. This CDR3 contains 12 residues. The CDR3 loop reads CASSIGGDEQYF. The CDR3 nucleotides are TGCGCCAGCAGCATAGGGGGAGACGAGCAGTACTTC.

The chain is built from TRBV5-1 and TRBJ2-5; D might be TRBD2 (6 bases). This CDR3 comprises 13 residues. V lost 4 bases, J lost 1 base, and 8 bases lay in between. Germline V lookup: CDR1 SGHRS, CDR2 YFSETQ. The CDR3 loop reads CASSVGSQETQYF. As DNA, the CDR3 is TGCGCCAGCAGCGTCGGGAGCCAAGAGACCCAGTACTTC.

The chain links TRBV27 to TRBJ1-5; 7 bases are a match to TRBD1. Germline-derived CDR1 and CDR2 are MNHEY and SMNVEV (reference sequence). J was trimmed by 2 bases and V by 6 bases; bases with no gene match: 10. The length of the CDR3 is 16 residues. CDR3 DNA sequence: TGTGCCAGCAGCCAGGGGGGTCCAGGGGGCAATCAGCCCCAGCATTTT. It translates to CASSQGGPGGNQPQHF.

A remark on this clone: The junction shows a germline mismatch at one end, possibly a read error. V gene TRBV7-9 combines with J gene TRBJ1-2; TRBD1 matches 11 bases. The CDR3 is 14 amino acids. CDR1 is SEHNR and CDR2 is FQNEAQ in the germline V gene (reference sequence). CDR3 sequence reads: CSSRGGTGGDGYTF. For the CDR3, the DNA is TGTTCCAGCAGGGGGGGGACAGGGGGTGATGGCTACACCTTC.

The chain couples TRBV2 to TRBJ2-2, with 7 nucleotides matching TRBD2. The ends lost 7 bases at V and 1 base at J; junction bases unmatched: 6. This CDR3 contains 15 residues. Per the germline V gene, CDR1 is SNHLY and CDR2 is FYNNEI. The CDR3 DNA sequence: TGTGCCAGCACTCCGGGACTACTGAACACCGGGGAGCTGTTTTTT. It is translated as CASTPGLLNTGELFF. Full variable domain (missing parts from reference TRBV2 and TRBJ2-2): EPEVTQTPSHQVTQMGQEVILRCVPISNHLYFYWYRQILGQKVEFLVSFYNNEISEKSEIFDDQFSVERPDGSNFTLKIRSTKLEDSAMYFCASTPGLLNTGELFFGEGSRLTVL.

This chain connects TRBV5-1 to TRBJ1-1; 9 bases are shared with TRBD1. The CDR3 is 16 residues long. Germline values: CDR1 SGHRS, CDR2 YFSETQ. Germline trimming cut 3 bases from V and 2 bases from J; bases unmatched to any gene: 8. For the CDR3, the DNA is TGCGCCAGCAGCTCCGGGACAGGGACCGAAAACACTGAAGCTTTCTTT. Translation gives CASSSGTGTENTEAFF.